This TCR beta chain was obtained from a study of cytotoxic CD8 clonotypes in ibrutinib-treated CLL (dated by TCRdb to the early 2020s). Regarding the research as a whole: The cohort included roughly 15 treatment-naive and around 10 relapsed/refractory patients; some 18 were IGHV unmutated. Partial responses were observed in about 25 patients and complete responses in 2; after a median follow-up of 68 months, remission was maintained in 15 or so patients and progression was observed in some 12. The response samples were drawn at a median of roughly twelve months into treatment, with a range of roughly 6 to 36 months. On average, each sample had hundreds of thousands of productive templates and 94,082 productive rearrangements. Of the approximately 86 people in the trial, some 28 had longitudinal samples available. Cryopreserved peripheral blood mononuclear cells were collected at three points: before therapy, at response, and at either sustained remission or disease progression. Patients were still on ibrutinib when every remission and progressive disease sample was collected.

On a MiSeq, deep resolution sequencing aimed for a depth between 1 in 1 million and 1 in 200,000 T cells, with each clonotype covered about 9.2x on average. The immunoSEQ hsTCRB Kit was used to generate TCR beta libraries. Processing in the source paper ran as follows. ImmunoSEQ Data Assistant and ImmunoSEQ Analyzer were used for data analysis, and V, D and J genes were assigned according to IMGT definitions. Clonality was computed as one minus normalized Shannon entropy of productive rearrangement frequencies, ranging from 0 to 1. Only overrepresented clonotypes making up at least 0.05% of each patient's repertoire were included in the public clonotype analysis. Repertoires from approximately 12 age-matched healthy donors in immuneACCESS were used as clonality controls. This is the immuneACCESS table as TCRdb keeps it, with only in-frame sequences that have V and J called. A part of the clones is gone; compared with another copy, unresolved V genes explain less than half, and the rest is unexplained. The V and J calls and the clone size are those of that table, but D and trimming were determined from the DNA. This sample comprises nearly 100,000 clones, around 73% of them detected only once. In total, the top ten clones hold 25% to 40% of the sample.

Read against the paper, the sample's time point label means: roughly 12 months on ibrutinib. Roughly 2 micrograms of genomic DNA were extracted from cryopreserved PBMCs for TCR beta library preparation. Longitudinal blood samples from CLL patients receiving ibrutinib monotherapy were subjected to high-throughput TCR beta sequencing. The patients took part in an open-label, single-center phase 2 trial of ibrutinib monotherapy. According to the germline V gene (reference sequence), CDR1 reads MNHNY and CDR2 reads SVGAGI. The junction carries 7 bases between V and J, which are trimmed by 0 bases and 4 bases respectively. Including cysteine and phenylalanine, the CDR3 has 13 amino acids. Left in the record is the CDR3 DNA by itself, 39 bases read in frame from the first base. Paper-wide results and their limitations: Baseline clonality exceeded that of age-matched healthy donors and correlated strongly with circulating CD8+ T-cell counts. Sustained-remission and progressing patients did not have matched sampling times, and lymph node repertoires were not examined. Public clonotypes were found to be uncommon and were observed to contract or remain stable during treatment; the increase in clonality was shown to reflect expansion of private clonotypes at ibrutinib response. At ibrutinib response clonality went up, during sustained remission it held steady, and at progression it dropped back toward baseline.

As concerns this clone: Its specific antigen is unknown. No base quality information exists; no much larger clone differs at one position.

The clonotype comes from a human donor with chronic lymphocytic leukemia. Rearrangement joined TRBV6-6 to TRBJ2-7; the D gene cannot be named for sure. Sample: PBMCs, taken after 12 months of ibrutinib treatment. CDR3 loop: CASSYSQSYEQYF. The sequence in DNA is TGTGCCAGCAGTTACTCGCAGAGTTACGAGCAGTACTTC.